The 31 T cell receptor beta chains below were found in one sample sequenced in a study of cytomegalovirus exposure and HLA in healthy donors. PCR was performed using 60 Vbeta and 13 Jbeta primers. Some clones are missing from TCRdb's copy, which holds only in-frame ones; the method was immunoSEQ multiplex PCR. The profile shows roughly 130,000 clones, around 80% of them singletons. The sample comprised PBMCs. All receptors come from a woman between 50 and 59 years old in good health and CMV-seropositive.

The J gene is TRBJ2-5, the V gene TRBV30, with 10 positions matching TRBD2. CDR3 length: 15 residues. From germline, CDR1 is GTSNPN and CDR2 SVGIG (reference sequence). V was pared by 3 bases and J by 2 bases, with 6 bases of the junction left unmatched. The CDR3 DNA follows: TGTGCCTGGAGCCGGGGACTAGCGACTCAAGAGACCCAGTACTTC. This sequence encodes CAWSRGLATQETQYF.

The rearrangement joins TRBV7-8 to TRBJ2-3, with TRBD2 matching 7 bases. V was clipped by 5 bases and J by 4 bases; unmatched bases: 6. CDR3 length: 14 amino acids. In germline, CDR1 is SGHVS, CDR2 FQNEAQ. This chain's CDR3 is CASSPGGESDTQYF. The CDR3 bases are TGTGCCAGCAGCCCGGGGGGAGAGTCAGATACGCAGTATTTT.

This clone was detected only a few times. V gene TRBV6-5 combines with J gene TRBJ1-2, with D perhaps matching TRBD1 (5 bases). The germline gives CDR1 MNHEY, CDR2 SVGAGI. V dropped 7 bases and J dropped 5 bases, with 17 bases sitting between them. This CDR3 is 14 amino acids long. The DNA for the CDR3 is TGTGCCAGCACCCCCGGGGCGGGGCTTTATGGCTACACCTTC. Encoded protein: CASTPGAGLYGYTF.

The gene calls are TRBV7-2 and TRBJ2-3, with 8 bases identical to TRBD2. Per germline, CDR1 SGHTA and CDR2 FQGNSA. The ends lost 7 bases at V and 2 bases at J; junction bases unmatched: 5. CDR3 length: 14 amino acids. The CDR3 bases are TGTGCCAGCACGGCAGCGGGGGCCACAGATACGCAGTATTTT. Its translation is CASTAAGATDTQYF.

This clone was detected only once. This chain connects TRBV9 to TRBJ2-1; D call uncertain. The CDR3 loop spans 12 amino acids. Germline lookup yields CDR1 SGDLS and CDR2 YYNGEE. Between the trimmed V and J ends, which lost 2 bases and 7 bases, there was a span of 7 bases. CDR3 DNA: TGTGCCAGCAGCGTGTCCGAGAATGAGCAGTTCTTC. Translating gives CASSVSENEQFF. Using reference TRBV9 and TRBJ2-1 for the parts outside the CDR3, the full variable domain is DSGVTQTPKHLITATGQRVTLRCSPRSGDLSVYWYQQSLDQGLQFLIQYYNGEERAKGNILERFSAQQFPDLHSELNLSSLELGDSALYFCASSVSENEQFFGPGTRLTVL.

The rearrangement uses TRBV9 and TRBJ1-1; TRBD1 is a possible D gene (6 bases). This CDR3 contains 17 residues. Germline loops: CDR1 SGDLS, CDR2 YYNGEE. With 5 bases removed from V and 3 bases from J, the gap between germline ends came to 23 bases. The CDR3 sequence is CASSESSAGGRDTEAFF. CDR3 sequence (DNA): TGTGCCAGCAGTGAGAGTTCGGCCGGGGGGCGGGACACTGAAGCTTTCTTT.

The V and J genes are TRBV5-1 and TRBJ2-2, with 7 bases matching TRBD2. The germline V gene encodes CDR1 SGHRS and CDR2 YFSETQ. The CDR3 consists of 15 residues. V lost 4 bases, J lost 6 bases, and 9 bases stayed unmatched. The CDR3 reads CASSLERGGAGELFF. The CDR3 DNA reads TGCGCCAGCAGCCTGGAGCGGGGAGGGGCCGGGGAGCTGTTTTTT.

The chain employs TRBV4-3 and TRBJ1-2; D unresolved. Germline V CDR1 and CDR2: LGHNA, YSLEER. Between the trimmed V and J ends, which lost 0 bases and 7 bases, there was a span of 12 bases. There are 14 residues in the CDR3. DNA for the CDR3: TGCGCCAGCAGCCAAGACAGAACTCCGGGTGGCTACACCTTC. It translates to CASSQDRTPGGYTF.

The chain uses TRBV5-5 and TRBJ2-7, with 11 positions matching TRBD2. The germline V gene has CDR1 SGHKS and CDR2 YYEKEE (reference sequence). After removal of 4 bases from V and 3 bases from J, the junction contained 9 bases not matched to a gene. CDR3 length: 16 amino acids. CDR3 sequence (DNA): TGTGCCAGCAGCCCGGGACTAGCGGTACGGGTCTACGAGCAGTACTTC. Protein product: CASSPGLAVRVYEQYF.

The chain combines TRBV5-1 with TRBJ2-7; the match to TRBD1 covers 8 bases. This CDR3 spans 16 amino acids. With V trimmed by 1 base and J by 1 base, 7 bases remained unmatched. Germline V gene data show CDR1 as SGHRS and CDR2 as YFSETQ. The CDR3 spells CASSLMIGQGSYEQYF. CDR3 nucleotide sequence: TGCGCCAGCAGCTTGATGATAGGACAGGGTTCCTACGAGCAGTACTTC.

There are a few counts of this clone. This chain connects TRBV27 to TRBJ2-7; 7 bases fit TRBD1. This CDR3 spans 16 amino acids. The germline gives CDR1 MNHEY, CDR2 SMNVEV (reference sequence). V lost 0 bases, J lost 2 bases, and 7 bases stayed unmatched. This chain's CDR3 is CASSLSPGTATYEQYF. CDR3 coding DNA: TGTGCCAGCAGTTTATCCCCCGGGACAGCAACCTACGAGCAGTACTTC.

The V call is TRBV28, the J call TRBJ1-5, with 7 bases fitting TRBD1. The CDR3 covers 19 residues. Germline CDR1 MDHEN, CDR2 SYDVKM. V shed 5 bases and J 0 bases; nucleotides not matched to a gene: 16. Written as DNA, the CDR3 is TGTGCCAGCAGTACCAGAGCAGGGGGAACAACTTATAGCAATCAGCCCCAGCATTTT. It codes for CASSTRAGGTTYSNQPQHF.

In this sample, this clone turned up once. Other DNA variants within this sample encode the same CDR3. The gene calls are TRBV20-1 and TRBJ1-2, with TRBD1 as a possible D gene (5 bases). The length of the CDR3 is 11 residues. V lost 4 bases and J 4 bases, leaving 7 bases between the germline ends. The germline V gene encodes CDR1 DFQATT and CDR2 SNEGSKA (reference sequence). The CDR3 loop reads CSATDSYGYTF. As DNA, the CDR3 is TGCAGTGCTACCGACAGCTATGGCTACACCTTC.

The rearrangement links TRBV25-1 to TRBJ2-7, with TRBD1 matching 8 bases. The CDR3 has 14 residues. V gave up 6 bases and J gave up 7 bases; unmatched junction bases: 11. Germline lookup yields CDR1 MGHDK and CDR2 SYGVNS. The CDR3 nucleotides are TGTGCCAGCAGAAAAACCCAGGGGGCACGGGAGCAGTACTTC. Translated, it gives CASRKTQGAREQYF.

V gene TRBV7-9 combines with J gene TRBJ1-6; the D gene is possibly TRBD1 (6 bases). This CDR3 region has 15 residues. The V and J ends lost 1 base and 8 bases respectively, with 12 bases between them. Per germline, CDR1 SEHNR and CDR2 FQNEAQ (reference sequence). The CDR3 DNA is TGTGCCAGCAGCTTAGGTAGGGGGACCGATTCACCCCTCCACTTT. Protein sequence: CASSLGRGTDSPLHF.

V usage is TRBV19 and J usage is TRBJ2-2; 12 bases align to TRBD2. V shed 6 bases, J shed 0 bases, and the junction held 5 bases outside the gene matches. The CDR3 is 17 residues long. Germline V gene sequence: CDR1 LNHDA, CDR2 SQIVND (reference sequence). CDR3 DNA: TGTGCCAGTAGGGTCGGACTAGCGGGGCCGAACACCGGGGAGCTGTTTTTT. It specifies CASRVGLAGPNTGELFF.

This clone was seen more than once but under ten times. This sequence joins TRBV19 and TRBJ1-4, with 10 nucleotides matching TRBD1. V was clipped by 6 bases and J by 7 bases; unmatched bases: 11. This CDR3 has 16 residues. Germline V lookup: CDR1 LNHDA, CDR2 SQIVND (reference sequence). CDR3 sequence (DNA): TGTGCCAGTAGCCCCGTACCGGGACAGGGGATTGAAAAACTGTTTTTT. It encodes CASSPVPGQGIEKLFF.

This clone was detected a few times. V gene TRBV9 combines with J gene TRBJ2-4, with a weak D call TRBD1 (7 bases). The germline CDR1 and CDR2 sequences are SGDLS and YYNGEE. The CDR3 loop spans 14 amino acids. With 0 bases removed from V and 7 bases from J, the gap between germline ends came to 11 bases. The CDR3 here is CASSVGSGGNIQYF. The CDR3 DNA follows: TGTGCCAGCAGCGTAGGATCAGGGGGGAACATTCAGTACTTC. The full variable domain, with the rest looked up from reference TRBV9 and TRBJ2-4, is DSGVTQTPKHLITATGQRVTLRCSPRSGDLSVYWYQQSLDQGLQFLIQYYNGEERAKGNILERFSAQQFPDLHSELNLSSLELGDSALYFCASSVGSGGNIQYFGAGTRLSVL.

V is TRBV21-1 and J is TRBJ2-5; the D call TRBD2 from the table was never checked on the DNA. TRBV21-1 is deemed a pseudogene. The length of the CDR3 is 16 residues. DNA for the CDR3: TGTGCCAGCAGCAAGTACACGACTAGCGGGCGGGAGACCCAGTACTTC. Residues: CASSKYTTSGRETQYF.

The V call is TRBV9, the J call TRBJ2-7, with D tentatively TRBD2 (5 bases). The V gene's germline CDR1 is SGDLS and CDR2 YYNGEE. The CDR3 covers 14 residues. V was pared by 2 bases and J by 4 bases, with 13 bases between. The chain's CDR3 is CASSVGSTSYEQYF. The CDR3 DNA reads TGTGCCAGCAGCGTGGGGAGTACGTCGTACGAGCAGTACTTC.

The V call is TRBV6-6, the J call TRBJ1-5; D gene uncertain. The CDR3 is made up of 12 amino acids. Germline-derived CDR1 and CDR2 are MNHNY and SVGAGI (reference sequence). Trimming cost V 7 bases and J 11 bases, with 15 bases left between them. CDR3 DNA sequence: TGTGCCAGCAAAGGAGGGTCCCTAGCCCAGCATTTT. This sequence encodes CASKGGSLAQHF.

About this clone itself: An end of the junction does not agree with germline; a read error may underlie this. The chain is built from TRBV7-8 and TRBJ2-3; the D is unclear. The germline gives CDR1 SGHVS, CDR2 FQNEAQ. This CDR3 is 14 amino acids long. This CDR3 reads CASSSFTYTDTQCF. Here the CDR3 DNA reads TGTGCCAGCAGCTCCTTTACCTACACAGATACGCAGTGTTTT.

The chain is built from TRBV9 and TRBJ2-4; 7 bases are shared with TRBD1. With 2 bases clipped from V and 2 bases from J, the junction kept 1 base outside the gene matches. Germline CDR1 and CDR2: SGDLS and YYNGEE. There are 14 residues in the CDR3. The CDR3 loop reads CASSVGQSKNIQYF. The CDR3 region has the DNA TGTGCCAGCAGCGTGGGACAGTCCAAAAACATTCAGTACTTC.

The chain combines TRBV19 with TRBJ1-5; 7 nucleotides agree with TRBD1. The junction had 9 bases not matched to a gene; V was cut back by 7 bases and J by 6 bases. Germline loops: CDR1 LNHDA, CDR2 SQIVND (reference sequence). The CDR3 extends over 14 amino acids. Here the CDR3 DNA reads TGTGCCAGTACAGGGAGAGGGGGCTCTCAGCCCCAGCATTTT. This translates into CASTGRGGSQPQHF.

CDR3 nucleotide sequence: TGCGCCAGCAGCCAAGATCCCCGCGGGGGGGCGAACCACGAGCAGTACTTC. Translated, it gives CASSQDPRGGANHEQYF. The chain combines TRBV4-3 with TRBJ2-7, with 9 positions matching TRBD2. The CDR3 length is 17 residues. V trimming: 0 bases; J trimming: 5 bases; junction bases outside the gene matches: 11. Germline V CDR1 and CDR2: LGHNA, YSLEER.

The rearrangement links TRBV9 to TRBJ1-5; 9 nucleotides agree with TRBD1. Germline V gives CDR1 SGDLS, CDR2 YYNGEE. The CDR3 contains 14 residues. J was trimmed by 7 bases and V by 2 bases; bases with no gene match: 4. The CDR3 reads CASSVDRGSQPQHF. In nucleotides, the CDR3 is TGTGCCAGCAGCGTCGACAGGGGGAGCCAGCCCCAGCATTTT.

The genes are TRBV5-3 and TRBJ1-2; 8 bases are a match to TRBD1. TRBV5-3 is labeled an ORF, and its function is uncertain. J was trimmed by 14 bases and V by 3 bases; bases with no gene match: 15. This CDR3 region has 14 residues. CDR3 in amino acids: CARSWDRRVLARTF. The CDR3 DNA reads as TGTGCCAGAAGCTGGGACAGGAGAGTATTGGCTAGGACCTTC.

As DNA, the CDR3 is TGTGCCAGCAGTGATAAACAACAGGGGGCGGTTTCACCCCTCCACTTT. Amino acids: CASSDKQQGAVSPLHF. The rearrangement links TRBV6-1 to TRBJ1-6; 9 nucleotides line up with TRBD1. V lost 3 bases, J lost 9 bases, and 9 bases stayed unmatched. The CDR3 is made up of 16 amino acids. The germline V gene encodes CDR1 MNHNS and CDR2 SASEGT.

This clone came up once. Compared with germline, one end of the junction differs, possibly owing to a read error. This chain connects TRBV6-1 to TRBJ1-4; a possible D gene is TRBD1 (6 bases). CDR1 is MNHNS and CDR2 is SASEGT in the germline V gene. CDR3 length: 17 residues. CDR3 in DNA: TGTGCCAGCAGTGAAGCGTACGGGGGGGCAACCAATGAAAAACTGTTTTTT. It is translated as CASSEAYGGATNEKLFF.

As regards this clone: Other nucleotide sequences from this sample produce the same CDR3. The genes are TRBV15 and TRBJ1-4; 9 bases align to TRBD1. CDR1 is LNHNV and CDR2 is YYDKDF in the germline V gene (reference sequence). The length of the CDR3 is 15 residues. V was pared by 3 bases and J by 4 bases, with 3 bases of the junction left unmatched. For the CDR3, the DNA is TGTGCCACCAGCAGGGACAGGGGAGATAATGAAAAACTGTTTTTT. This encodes CATSRDRGDNEKLFF.

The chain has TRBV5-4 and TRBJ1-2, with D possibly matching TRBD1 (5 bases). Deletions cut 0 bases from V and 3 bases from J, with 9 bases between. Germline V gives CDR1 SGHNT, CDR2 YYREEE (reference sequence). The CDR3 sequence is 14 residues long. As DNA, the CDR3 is TGTGCCAGCAGCTTGGAGGGGTTTCACTATGGCTACACCTTC. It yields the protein CASSLEGFHYGYTF. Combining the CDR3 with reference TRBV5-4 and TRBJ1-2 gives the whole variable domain ETGVTQSPTHLIKTRGQQVTLRCSSQSGHNTVSWYQQALGQGPQFIFQYYREEENGRGNFPPRFSGLQFPNYSSELNVNALELDDSALYLCASSLEGFHYGYTFGSGTRLTVV.